This T cell receptor beta chain originates from a study of identical twins. Healthy Caucasians supplied all donations. This CDR3 has 18 amino acids. With V trimmed by 5 bases and J by 5 bases, 16 bases remained unmatched. From germline, CDR1 is LNHDA and CDR2 SQIVND (reference sequence). A note on this clonotype: The antigen is undetermined.

Points from the study as a whole: When twins shared out-of-frame alpha sequences, those sequences had excess low generation probability. The presence of invariant MAIT and iNKT cells could partly confound analyses of zero-insertion sequences.

TCRdb redid the calling of the 5' RACE reads with MiXCR, one entry per CDR3 protein. The profile covers about 890,000 distinct CDR3 sequences, with approximately 13% appearing a single time and about 1.6% taken by the ten largest. These same records also appear under a second study, on yellow fever vaccine responses in identical twins.

The sequencing input was PBMCs. The chain has TRBV19 and TRBJ2-3; 10 bases align to TRBD2. This receptor was taken from a woman aged 18-29 years in good health. As DNA, the CDR3 is TGTGCCAGTAGTGACCCTGCGGACCCTAGCGGGGGTGGAGATACGCAGTATTTT. Translated, it gives CASSDPADPSGGGDTQYF.